The subject of this entry is one TCR beta chain. The data are from a study of blood T cell repertoires in COVID-19. The CDR3 has 14 amino acids. Germline CDR1 is ENHRY and CDR2 is SYGVKD. Trimming pared 7 bases from V and 4 bases from J, leaving 16 bases between. Libraries were prepared by immunoSEQ multiplex PCR; TCRdb keeps only in-frame clonotypes and omits some of them. Of roughly 330,000 clones in the sample, about 82% were seen once. The chain couples TRBV10-3 to TRBJ1-1, with a tentative D call TRBD1 (5 bases). The sample consisted of peripheral blood. This TCR was sampled from a woman between 45 and 65 years old with acute or convalescent COVID-19. CDR3 in DNA: TGTGCCATCATGGGGGGAGGTAGGACCACTGAAGCTTTCTTT. It encodes CAIMGGGRTTEAFF.